Listed below are T cell receptor beta chains from one sample, sequenced in a study of Tregs in tolerant kidney transplant recipients. Some clones are missing from TCRdb's copy, which holds only in-frame ones; the method was immunoSEQ multiplex PCR. The data contain 98,000 or so clones, around 87% of them seen just once; the ten biggest clones take up 0.34%. The starting material was CD4+ T cells from blood, obtained before the transplant. All receptors derive from a human donor who received a combined kidney and bone marrow transplant. CDR3s include the opening cysteine and the closing phenylalanine or tryptophan. D genes are given only for firm matches. Only part of the rows carry a size: once, few, many, or a class if the clone is expanded.

size | J | V | D | DNA | CDR3
. | TRBJ2-3 | TRBV2 | . | TGTGCCAGCAGTGTATATGCAGATACGCAGTATTTT | CASSVYADTQYF
. | TRBJ2-2 | TRBV27 | . | TGTGCCAGCAGCCAGACAGGACCCACCGGGGAGCTGTTTTTT | CASSQTGPTGELFF
. | TRBJ1-5 | TRBV28 | . | TGTGCCAGCAGTTTAGGAGCTACTAGGCATCAGCCCCAGCATTTT | CASSLGATRHQPQHF
. | TRBJ2-4 | TRBV20-1 | . | TGCAGTGCCAATAAAGTTCTCCTTCCTACCTTC | CSANKVLLPTF
. | TRBJ1-1 | TRBV6-5 | . | TGTGCCAGCAGGCGAGGGGGAGATACTGAAGCTTTCTTT | CASRRGGDTEAFF
. | TRBJ2-7 | TRBV6-1 | TRBD1 | TGTGCCAGCACCAAGACAGGGCCCGAGCAGTACTTC | CASTKTGPEQYF
. | TRBJ1-2 | TRBV5-1 | TRBD1 | TGCGCCAGCAGCCGGGACAGGCTCCCTAGCAGCGAGGGCTACACCTTC | CASSRDRLPSSEGYTF
. | TRBJ2-1 | TRBV30 | TRBD2 | TGTGCCTGGAGGGGGGGGTTTTCCTACAATGAGCAGTTCTTC | CAWRGGFSYNEQFF
. | TRBJ2-5 | TRBV30 | . | TGTGCCTGGAGCCAGGAGACCCAGTACTTC | CAWSQETQYF
. | TRBJ2-3 | TRBV19 | . | TGTGCCAGTAGTATAGCGGTACAGTACACAGATACGCAGTATTTT | CASSIAVQYTDTQYF
. | TRBJ2-1 | TRBV2 | . | TGTGCCAGCAAGTCCGGCTACAATGAGCAGTTCTTC | CASKSGYNEQFF
. | TRBJ2-3 | TRBV2 | . | TGTGCCAGCGGCCGAGGCGTTCCTAGCACAGATACGCAGTATTTT | CASGRGVPSTDTQYF
. | TRBJ2-2 | TRBV19 | . | TGTGCCTGCACTAGCAGCTGGAACTCCGGGGAGCTGTTTTTT | CACTSSWNSGELFF
once | TRBJ2-1 | TRBV5-1 | . | TGCGCCAGCAGCTTGACAGGAAACGGAAACAATGAGCAGTTCTTC | CASSLTGNGNNEQFF
once | TRBJ2-3 | TRBV7-2 | . | TGTGCCAGCACCAAAGCAGGAAGCACAGATACGCAGTATTTT | CASTKAGSTDTQYF
. | TRBJ1-2 | TRBV14 | . | TGTGCCAGCAGCCAAGATCCCGGGACTACCTATGGCTACACCTTC | CASSQDPGTTYGYTF
. | TRBJ2-4 | TRBV28 | . | TGTGCCAGCAGTTTAGGCGGACAGCGACTAGCCAAAAACATTCAGTACTTC | CASSLGGQRLAKNIQYF
few | TRBJ1-1 | TRBV6-5 | . | TGTGCCAGCAGTTACTCAGGGGTTGACACTGAAGCTTTCTTT | CASSYSGVDTEAFF
. | TRBJ1-4 | TRBV5-1 | . | TGCGCCAGCAGCCCTGACCCACAGCCAAATGAAAAACTGTTTTTT | CASSPDPQPNEKLFF
few | TRBJ2-3 | TRBV28 | . | TGTGCCAGCAGTCCCCCTGCGGGACTCGTCACAGATACGCAGTATTTT | CASSPPAGLVTDTQYF
once | TRBJ1-2 | TRBV5-6 | TRBD1 | TGTGCCAGCCGGCTAACGGACAGGAAAAACTATGGCTACACCTTC | CASRLTDRKNYGYTF
. | TRBJ2-2 | TRBV30 | . | TGTGCCTGGAGGGGGCCCACCGGGGAGCTGTTTTTT | CAWRGPTGELFF
. | TRBJ1-1 | TRBV18 | . | TGTGCCAGCTCACCACTAGGGGGTTCGGGGAGTGGGAACACTGAAGCTTTCTTT | CASSPLGGSGSGNTEAFF
. | TRBJ1-2 | TRBV6-6 | TRBD1 | TGTGCCAGCAGTTATGGGACAGGCCAAGGAGGTGGCTACACCTTC | CASSYGTGQGGGYTF
. | TRBJ1-6 | TRBV18 | . | TGTGCCAGCTCAACGATGGGGAGCTCCTATAATTCACCCCTCCACTTT | CASSTMGSSYNSPLHF
. | TRBJ2-7 | TRBV10-3 | TRBD1 | TGTGCCACCTGGGGGCAGGGGGCCTACGAGCAGTACTTC | CATWGQGAYEQYF